The 30 T cell receptor beta chains below were found in one sample sequenced in a study of blood T cell repertoires in COVID-19. This table comes from immunoSEQ multiplex PCR, and its TCRdb copy is limited to in-frame clones, with some not included. The table records some 150,000 clones, around 83% of them present only once. The specimen was peripheral blood. Receptors were obtained from a woman aged 60-75 years with acute or convalescent COVID-19.

This sequence joins TRBV7-3 and TRBJ2-1; 11 bases are shared with TRBD2. The junction had 6 bases not matched to a gene; V was cut back by 2 bases and J by 6 bases. The CDR3 sequence is 16 residues long. Germline CDR1 is SGHTA and CDR2 is FQGTGA. CDR3 nucleotides: TGTGCCAGCAGCTTAGGGAGGCTAGCGGGGGGCAATGAGCAGTTCTTC. Protein: CASSLGRLAGGNEQFF.

To note about this clone: This same CDR3 is encoded by further DNA sequences in the sample. V and J are TRBV19 and TRBJ1-5; the D is unclear. V was clipped by 1 base and J by 5 bases, with 12 bases between them. The CDR3 runs to 15 residues. Germline assignment: CDR1 LNHDA and CDR2 SQIVND (reference sequence). DNA of the CDR3: TGTGCCAGTAGTATAGGCGGGTGGAGAGATCAGCCCCAGCATTTT. It translates to CASSIGGWRDQPQHF.

The V and J genes are TRBV30 and TRBJ1-2; D unclear. V was cut by 2 bases and J by 4 bases, with 20 bases left in between. This CDR3 comprises 16 residues. The germline gives CDR1 GTSNPN, CDR2 SVGIG (reference sequence). The CDR3 nucleotides are TGTGCCTGGAGTTACCCCGGGAGGGTGGACTTCTATGGCTACACCTTC. Translating it yields CAWSYPGRVDFYGYTF.

This clone came up once. The chain joins TRBV6-5 to TRBJ2-7, with a possible D match to TRBD2 (5 bases). Germline lookup yields CDR1 MNHEY and CDR2 SVGAGI. CDR3 length: 12 residues. Trimming took 6 bases from V and 7 from J, leaving 13 bases between them. The CDR3: CASSLPRGEQYF. The CDR3 region has the DNA TGTGCCAGCAGCCTACCCCGAGGGGAGCAGTACTTC.

This chain links TRBV19 with TRBJ1-5; no firm D call. The CDR3 runs to 16 residues. The V gene lost 5 bases and the J gene lost 6 bases, with 20 bases spanning the gap. Looked up from germline, CDR1 is LNHDA and CDR2 is SQIVND (reference sequence). CDR3 DNA: TGTGCCAGTAGTTCCCGGACTCCTAGGAAGGGTCAGCCCCAGCATTTT. Its translation is CASSSRTPRKGQPQHF. Full variable domain (rest looked up from reference TRBV19 and TRBJ1-5): DGGITQSPKYLFRKEGQNVTLSCEQNLNHDAMYWYRQDPGQGLRLIYYSQIVNDFQKGDIAEGYSVSREKKESFPLTVTSAQKNPTAFYLCASSSRTPRKGQPQHFGDGTRLSIL.

V gene TRBV7-2 combines with J gene TRBJ1-2, with a weak D call TRBD1 (6 bases). The V gene's germline CDR1 is SGHTA and CDR2 FQGNSA. The CDR3 is 14 amino acids. With 5 bases removed from V and 0 bases from J, the gap between germline ends came to 10 bases. The CDR3 DNA reads TGTGCCAGCAGCATGGACAGCGCTAACTATGGCTACACCTTC. Its protein product is CASSMDSANYGYTF. Using reference TRBV7-2 and TRBJ1-2 for the parts outside the CDR3, the full variable domain is GAGVSQSPSNKVTEKGKDVELRCDPISGHTALYWYRQSLGQGLEFLIYFQGNSAPDKSGLPSDRFSAERTGGSVSTLTIQRTQQEDSAVYLCASSMDSANYGYTFGSGTRLTVV.

The J gene is TRBJ2-2, the V gene TRBV19; 7 bases line up with TRBD1. The CDR3 spans 14 residues. V was pared by 5 bases and J by 5 bases, with 5 bases of the junction left unmatched. Germline CDR1 is LNHDA and CDR2 is SQIVND (reference sequence). CDR3 sequence: CASSWDRGTGELFF. The CDR3 DNA follows: TGTGCCAGTAGTTGGGACAGAGGTACCGGGGAGCTGTTTTTT.

The chain has TRBV11-2 and TRBJ2-1; D not certain. CDR3 length: 12 residues. From germline, CDR1 is SGHAT and CDR2 FQNNGV. Trimming took off 0 bases at V and 5 bases at J, with 2 bases between the two ends. Written as DNA, the CDR3 is TGTGCCAGCAGCTTAGATAACAATGAGCAGTTCTTC. Its translation is CASSLDNNEQFF. The full variable domain, in which reference TRBV11-2 and TRBJ2-1 provide the parts outside the CDR3, is EAGVAQSPRYKIIEKRQSVAFWCNPISGHATLYWYQQILGQGPKLLIQFQNNGVVDDSQLPKDRFSAERLKGVDSTLKIQPAKLEDSAVYLCASSLDNNEQFFGPGTRLTVL.

The V call is TRBV7-9, the J call TRBJ2-7; weak D call: TRBD1 (6 bases). V lost 1 base, J lost 0 bases, and 13 bases lay in between. The germline V gene has CDR1 SEHNR and CDR2 FQNEAQ (reference sequence). The CDR3 is 16 amino acids. CDR3 in amino acids: CASSLVSGTLSYEQYF. CDR3 DNA sequence: TGTGCCAGCAGCTTAGTGTCCGGGACACTCTCCTACGAGCAGTACTTC.

The chain joins TRBV20-1 to TRBJ1-2; 8 nucleotides agree with TRBD1. The junction had 13 bases not matched to a gene; V was cut back by 3 bases and J by 4 bases. CDR3 size: 16 residues. Germline-derived CDR1 and CDR2 are DFQATT and SNEGSKA (reference sequence). CDR3 region: CSASPARTGIAYGYTF. The CDR3 nucleotides are TGCAGTGCTAGTCCCGCCCGGACAGGGATTGCCTATGGCTACACCTTC.

The chain joins TRBV11-2 to TRBJ2-7; D perhaps matches TRBD2 (5 bases). V was cut by 1 base and J by 0 bases, with 16 bases left in between. CDR1 is SGHAT and CDR2 is FQNNGV in the germline V gene. There are 17 residues in the CDR3. The CDR3 sequence: CASSLALVTGSSYEQYF. CDR3 DNA: TGTGCCAGCAGCTTAGCACTCGTTACGGGGAGCTCCTACGAGCAGTACTTC.

This chain connects TRBV5-1 to TRBJ2-5; 8 bases fit TRBD2. V lost 2 bases and J lost 5; bases outside the gene matches: 5. The CDR3 is 14 residues long. Germline CDR1 is SGHRS and CDR2 is YFSETQ. The CDR3 is CASSFSSGGETQYF. The CDR3 region has the DNA TGCGCCAGCAGCTTCAGCTCGGGGGGGGAGACCCAGTACTTC. Looking up the rest from reference TRBV5-1 and TRBJ2-5 gives the full variable domain: KAGVTQTPRYLIKTRGQQVTLSCSPISGHRSVSWYQQTPGQGLQFLFEYFSETQRNKGNFPGRFSGRQFSNSRSEMNVSTLELGDSALYLCASSFSSGGETQYFGPGTRLLVL.

The CDR3 sequence is CASSRTSNPSGANVLTF. CDR3 nucleotide sequence: TGTGCCAGTAGTCGGACTAGTAACCCCTCTGGGGCCAACGTCCTGACTTTC. The rearrangement joins TRBV19 to TRBJ2-6, with 7 bases lining up with TRBD2. The germline gives CDR1 LNHDA, CDR2 SQIVND (reference sequence). The CDR3 runs to 17 residues. The J segment lost 0 bases and the V segment lost 5 bases, leaving 7 bases of the junction unmatched.

The rearrangement joins TRBV6-5 to TRBJ1-2; a possible D gene is TRBD1 (6 bases). Germline V gives CDR1 MNHEY, CDR2 SVGAGI. This CDR3 comprises 13 residues. V lost 2 bases and J lost 7, with 11 bases in between. The chain's CDR3 is CASSYRGQSGYTF. The CDR3 DNA sequence: TGTGCCAGCAGTTACCGAGGACAGAGTGGCTACACCTTC.

This clone is a singleton in its sample. The chain employs TRBV5-1 and TRBJ2-1; TRBD1 agrees at 11 bases. Germline CDR1 reads SGHRS; CDR2 reads YFSETQ. This CDR3 spans 15 amino acids. J was trimmed by 4 bases and V by 4 bases; bases with no gene match: 4. In DNA, the CDR3 is TGCGCCAGCAGCCACGGACAGGGGGCTTACAATGAGCAGTTCTTC. The encoded protein is CASSHGQGAYNEQFF.

The chain employs TRBV28 and TRBJ2-7; D possibly corresponds to TRBD2 (6 bases). The V and J ends lost 7 bases and 3 bases respectively, with 19 bases between them. This CDR3 has 15 residues. The germline gives CDR1 MDHEN, CDR2 SYDVKM. CDR3 in DNA: TGTGCCAGCACCCTTTTTGGGGGGATGGGCTACGAGCAGTACTTC. This sequence encodes CASTLFGGMGYEQYF.

V usage is TRBV9 and J usage is TRBJ2-3; D is uncertain. Germline loops: CDR1 SGDLS, CDR2 YYNGEE. This CDR3 has 12 residues. Trimming stripped 3 bases from V and 3 bases from J, with 5 bases between. CDR3 in DNA: TGTGCCAGCAGCGCCGGGACAGATACGCAGTATTTT. This codes for CASSAGTDTQYF.

Within the sample, this clone is medium-sized. The chain has TRBV6-1 and TRBJ2-7; maybe TRBD1 (5 bases). The CDR3 spans 12 residues. The germline CDR1 and CDR2 sequences are MNHNS and SASEGT. The V end was cut by 3 bases, the J end by 5 bases, with 8 bases between. The CDR3 here is CASSDRVHEQYF. In nucleotides, the CDR3 is TGTGCCAGCAGTGACAGGGTCCACGAGCAGTACTTC.

This chain connects TRBV7-2 to TRBJ1-5; D is unresolved. The CDR3 runs to 15 residues. V was shortened by 3 bases and J by 5 bases, with 14 bases between the two germline ends. Germline loops: CDR1 SGHTA, CDR2 FQGNSA. CDR3 sequence reads: CASSLRSGLDQPQHF. The CDR3 DNA sequence: TGTGCCAGCAGCTTGCGTTCAGGACTCGATCAGCCCCAGCATTTT.

The chain carries TRBV2 and TRBJ1-1, with unresolved D. The CDR3 consists of 14 residues. Germline V gene sequence: CDR1 SNHLY, CDR2 FYNNEI. V gave up 6 bases and J gave up 3 bases, with 14 bases separating them. CDR3 sequence reads: CASSGRGGDTEAFF. In nucleotides, the CDR3 is TGTGCCAGCAGCGGTCGGGGAGGAGACACTGAAGCTTTCTTT.

V usage is TRBV24-1 and J usage is TRBJ1-2; TRBD1 agrees at 12 bases. The CDR3 length is 17 residues. CDR1 is KGHDR, CDR2 SFDVKD, per germline. J gave up 4 bases and V 1 base, and 6 bases lay outside the gene matches. The CDR3 loop reads CATSDFTGTGGTYGYTF. The CDR3 DNA is TGTGCCACCAGTGATTTTACCGGGACAGGGGGCACCTATGGCTACACCTTC.

The chain combines TRBV3-1 (or the pseudogene TRBV3-2) with TRBJ2-7; 12 nucleotides match TRBD2. The germline CDR1 and CDR2 sequences are LGHDT and YNNKEL (reference sequence). This CDR3 has 17 amino acids. V shed 3 bases and J 5 bases; nucleotides not matched to a gene: 11. The CDR3 here is CASSHISSGGAFDEQYF. The CDR3, as DNA: TGTGCCAGCAGCCACATCTCTAGCGGGGGGGCGTTCGACGAGCAGTACTTC.

The CDR3 sequence: CAIRPGQGQNTGELFF. The CDR3 DNA reads TGTGCCATCAGACCGGGACAGGGGCAAAACACCGGGGAGCTGTTTTTT. V is TRBV10-3 and J is TRBJ2-2; 10 bases are a match to TRBD1. V lost 6 bases and J lost 2; bases outside the gene matches: 6. This CDR3 region has 16 residues. Germline CDR1 reads ENHRY; CDR2 reads SYGVKD.

This sequence joins TRBV6-6 and TRBJ2-1; 8 positions agree with TRBD2. Germline V CDR1 and CDR2: MNHNY, SVGAGI (reference sequence). V shed 2 bases, J shed 0 bases, and the junction held 3 bases outside the gene matches. The CDR3 consists of 16 residues. This chain's CDR3 is CASSYPGGGSYNEQFF. CDR3 coding DNA: TGTGCCAGCAGTTACCCCGGGGGGGGCTCCTACAATGAGCAGTTCTTC.

The V call is TRBV24-1, the J call TRBJ1-1, with D unclear. The V end was cut by 7 bases, the J end by 3 bases, with 11 bases between. CDR3 length: 13 residues. Per germline, CDR1 KGHDR and CDR2 SFDVKD. CDR3 sequence (DNA): TGTGCCACCAGGAATTACTTGGACACTGAAGCTTTCTTT. Translation gives CATRNYLDTEAFF.

The chain uses TRBV3-1 (or the pseudogene TRBV3-2) and TRBJ2-3; 12 positions agree with TRBD2. The germline gives CDR1 LGHDT, CDR2 YNNKEL (reference sequence). The CDR3 is made up of 17 amino acids. After removal of 0 bases from V and 3 bases from J, the junction contained 4 bases not matched to a gene. The CDR3 bases are TGTGCCAGCAGCCAAGATACTAGCGGGGGGATGACAGATACGCAGTATTTT. Protein: CASSQDTSGGMTDTQYF.

This clone was counted once. The CDR3 region is CASSPIAGGQETQYF. The CDR3 DNA is TGTGCCAGCAGCCCGATAGCGGGGGGGCAAGAGACCCAGTACTTC. The genes are TRBV5-6 and TRBJ2-5; 11 positions agree with TRBD2. Germline loops: CDR1 SGHDT, CDR2 YYEEEE. This CDR3 is built from 15 residues. Unmatched junction bases numbered 4, after V lost 4 bases and J lost 2 bases.

DNA for the CDR3: TGTGCCAGTAGTACTTGGGACAGGGGAAAAAGGTCCGCCAGAAGGTTCGAGCAGTACTTC. Translating it yields CASSTWDRGKRSARRFEQYF. The V and J genes are TRBV19 and TRBJ2-7, with TRBD1 matching 10 bases. V shed 4 bases, J shed 6 bases, and the junction held 24 bases outside the gene matches. The CDR3 totals 20 residues. Per the germline V gene, CDR1 is LNHDA and CDR2 is SQIVND (reference sequence).

This chain joins TRBV2 and TRBJ1-2; 10 bases agree with TRBD1. J lost 8 bases, V lost 2 bases, and 5 bases had no gene match. The germline V gene encodes CDR1 SNHLY and CDR2 FYNNEI. The length of the CDR3 is 14 residues. The CDR3 reads CASSELGQGKGYTF. The CDR3 DNA follows: TGTGCCAGCAGTGAACTGGGACAGGGGAAGGGCTACACCTTC.

This rearrangement joins TRBV28 to TRBJ1-5; TRBD1 aligns across 8 bases. Germline V gives CDR1 MDHEN, CDR2 SYDVKM. J gave up 4 bases and V 3 bases, and 8 bases lay outside the gene matches. CDR3 length equals 16 residues. CDR3 DNA sequence: TGTGCCAGCAGTTTGGGGGCAGGGGGCAGTAATCAGCCCCAGCATTTT. Translated, it gives CASSLGAGGSNQPQHF.